A single sample gave rise to the 31 T cell receptor beta chains below, sequenced in a study of OX40 agonist ivuxolimab in advanced cancers. The assay was immunoSEQ multiplex PCR, and TCRdb's table has in-frame clones only and misses some. The sample yields some 98,000 clones, 85% to 95% seen once. Sequenced material: CD4+ or CD8+ T cells sorted from blood, taken in a trial of the OX40 agonist ivuxolimab. The receptors here all came from an adult with an advanced solid tumor such as melanoma, head and neck, liver or kidney cancer.

The rearrangement joins TRBV30 to TRBJ2-2; TRBD1 or TRBD2 may be the D gene (5 bases each). There are 18 residues in the CDR3. Germline V gene sequence: CDR1 GTSNPN, CDR2 SVGIG (reference sequence). Trimming took off 0 bases at V and 7 bases at J, with 24 bases between the two ends. The CDR3 loop is CAWSVHKEWWGSSGELFF. The CDR3 coding sequence is TGTGCCTGGAGTGTACATAAGGAATGGTGGGGGTCTAGCGGGGAGCTGTTTTTT.

The chain uses TRBV4-3 and TRBJ2-2; 14 nucleotides match TRBD2. Germline values: CDR1 LGHNA, CDR2 YSLEER. V shed 0 bases and J 3 bases; nucleotides not matched to a gene: 3. This CDR3 is built from 18 residues. The CDR3 sequence is CASSQETSGGAYTGELFF. For the CDR3, the DNA is TGCGCCAGCAGCCAAGAGACTAGCGGGGGGGCTTACACCGGGGAGCTGTTTTTT.

This rearrangement joins TRBV9 to TRBJ2-3; possibly TRBD1 for D (8 bases). V lost 3 bases to trimming and J lost 4 bases, with 12 bases between them. Germline-derived CDR1 and CDR2 are SGDLS and YYNGEE. The CDR3 has 14 residues. The CDR3 sequence is CASSAQGGPDTQYF. DNA for the CDR3: TGTGCCAGCAGCGCACAGGGGGGGCCAGATACGCAGTATTTT.

The chain links TRBV7-9 to TRBJ1-1; D unclear. CDR1 is SEHNR, CDR2 FQNEAQ, per germline (reference sequence). This CDR3 comprises 14 residues. The V end was cut by 1 base, the J end by 5 bases, with 11 bases between. The CDR3 nucleotides are TGTGCCAGCAGCTTAGTGGGCGGGTTAACTGAAGCTTTCTTT. Its protein is CASSLVGGLTEAFF.

The J gene is TRBJ1-3, the V gene TRBV30; unclear D gene. With 2 bases removed from V and 7 bases from J, the gap between germline ends came to 6 bases. The CDR3 is 11 amino acids. Germline loops: CDR1 GTSNPN, CDR2 SVGIG (reference sequence). CDR3 loop: CAWSYGNTIYF. CDR3 nucleotides: TGTGCCTGGAGTTATGGCAACACCATATATTTT.

The gene calls are TRBV5-1 and TRBJ1-6, with D unresolved. Between the trimmed V and J ends, which lost 1 base and 8 bases, there was a span of 10 bases. Germline CDR1 reads SGHRS; CDR2 reads YFSETQ. There are 14 residues in the CDR3. The CDR3 reads CASSLNFGDSPLHF. In nucleotides, the CDR3 is TGCGCCAGCAGCTTGAATTTTGGGGATTCACCCCTCCACTTT.

This sequence joins TRBV11-2 and TRBJ2-6; TRBD1 is a possible D gene (6 bases). V lost 6 bases and J lost 0, with 9 bases in between. There are 15 residues in the CDR3. In germline, CDR1 is SGHAT, CDR2 FQNNGV. The CDR3: CASSYRASGANVLTF. In DNA, the CDR3 is TGTGCCAGCAGTTACAGGGCCTCTGGGGCCAACGTCCTGACTTTC.

The genes are TRBV7-9 and TRBJ1-6; 9 positions agree with TRBD1. V shed 2 bases, J shed 10 bases, and the junction held 3 bases outside the gene matches. CDR3 size: 14 residues. Germline V gives CDR1 SEHNR, CDR2 FQNEAQ (reference sequence). The CDR3 loop reads CASSLSTGGSPLHF. Written as DNA, the CDR3 is TGTGCCAGCAGCTTATCGACAGGGGGATCACCCCTCCACTTT.

This clone has a handful of counts. The genes are TRBV5-1 and TRBJ1-4, with a weak D call TRBD1 (5 bases). The CDR3 is 15 amino acids. The germline V and J ends were trimmed by 6 bases and 4 bases, with 16 bases remaining between them. Germline V gives CDR1 SGHRS, CDR2 YFSETQ. The CDR3 DNA follows: TGCGCCAGCAACCGACGGGGGGACGGTAATGAAAAACTGTTTTTT. It translates to CASNRRGDGNEKLFF. Together with reference TRBV5-1 and TRBJ1-4, the CDR3 gives the full variable domain: KAGVTQTPRYLIKTRGQQVTLSCSPISGHRSVSWYQQTPGQGLQFLFEYFSETQRNKGNFPGRFSGRQFSNSRSEMNVSTLELGDSALYLCASNRRGDGNEKLFFGSGTQLSVL.

This clone was recorded only once. The chain joins TRBV7-9 to TRBJ1-2, with D perhaps matching TRBD1 (6 bases). CDR3 length: 15 amino acids. Germline V gene lookup returns CDR1 SEHNR and CDR2 FQNEAQ (reference sequence). Trimming cost V 1 base and J 8 bases, with 17 bases left between them. CDR3 amino acids: CASSLGVRGRGGYTF. For the CDR3, the DNA is TGTGCCAGCAGCTTAGGGGTCAGGGGAAGGGGAGGCTACACCTTC.

The table lists this clone with a count of one. The V call is TRBV7-9, the J call TRBJ2-2; 7 bases agree with TRBD1. V lost 5 bases and J lost 5; bases outside the gene matches: 8. The CDR3 is 15 amino acids. CDR1 SEHNR and CDR2 FQNEAQ come from the germline V gene (reference sequence). DNA of the CDR3: TGTGCCAGCAGCGTACGGGACAGACGAACCGGGGAGCTGTTTTTT. Its protein is CASSVRDRRTGELFF.

The chain links TRBV28 to TRBJ1-4, with unresolved D. With 10 bases removed from V and 8 bases from J, the gap between germline ends came to 17 bases. Germline assignment: CDR1 MDHEN and CDR2 SYDVKM. The CDR3 runs 13 residues. The CDR3 loop is CATTEGFREKLFF. The CDR3 nucleotides are TGTGCCACTACTGAGGGATTTCGGGAAAAACTGTTTTTT.

As concerns this clone: The same CDR3 is also encoded by other DNA sequences in this sample. The chain recombines TRBV9 with TRBJ2-1; D remains ambiguous. CDR1 and CDR2 from the germline V gene are SGDLS and YYNGEE. The ends were cut back, 0 bases at V and 0 bases at J, with 7 bases in the middle. This CDR3 is built from 15 residues. CDR3 amino acids: CASSVGPSSYNEQFF. The CDR3 DNA follows: TGTGCCAGCAGCGTAGGTCCGAGCTCCTACAATGAGCAGTTCTTC.

This clone was seen a handful of times. The rearrangement links TRBV30 to TRBJ1-5; TRBD1 aligns across 8 bases. The V gene's germline CDR1 is GTSNPN and CDR2 SVGIG (reference sequence). With 5 bases clipped from V and 3 bases from J, the junction kept 3 bases outside the gene matches. This CDR3 region has 13 residues. This CDR3 is CAWQGALNQPQHF. The CDR3 DNA sequence: TGTGCCTGGCAGGGGGCTCTCAATCAGCCCCAGCATTTT.

J is TRBJ2-7 and V is TRBV15; D ambiguous. The germline CDR1 and CDR2 sequences are LNHNV and YYDKDF (reference sequence). With 4 bases removed from V and 7 bases from J, the gap between germline ends came to 17 bases. CDR3 length: 14 amino acids. The CDR3 region has the DNA TGTGCCACCAGCATCCGGGCCCGGCATTGGGAGCAGTACTTC. This encodes CATSIRARHWEQYF.

This clone showed up just once. This rearrangement joins TRBV5-1 to TRBJ2-1; D gene unclear. The CDR3 extends over 17 amino acids. The germline V gene has CDR1 SGHRS and CDR2 YFSETQ. The germline V and J ends were trimmed by 2 bases and 5 bases, with 20 bases remaining between them. The CDR3 sequence: CASSFLSSSRSNNEQFF. The CDR3 DNA is TGCGCCAGCAGCTTCCTATCAAGCAGCCGTTCCAACAATGAGCAGTTCTTC.

The chain joins TRBV19 to TRBJ2-1, with 8 bases aligning to TRBD2. This CDR3 has 14 amino acids. From germline, CDR1 is LNHDA and CDR2 SQIVND (reference sequence). Trimming at V came to 0 bases and at J to 8 bases, leaving 3 bases not matched to a gene. The CDR3 loop is CASSIETSEDEQFF. CDR3 bases: TGTGCCAGTAGTATAGAGACTAGCGAGGATGAGCAGTTCTTC. The full variable domain, completed using reference TRBV19 and TRBJ2-1, is DGGITQSPKYLFRKEGQNVTLSCEQNLNHDAMYWYRQDPGQGLRLIYYSQIVNDFQKGDIAEGYSVSREKKESFPLTVTSAQKNPTAFYLCASSIETSEDEQFFGPGTRLTVL.

The chain couples TRBV7-8 to TRBJ2-7; a weak D match, TRBD1 (6 bases). The CDR3 has 13 amino acids. Germline V lookup: CDR1 SGHVS, CDR2 FQNEAQ. V shed 1 base and J shed 5 bases, with 9 bases lying between them. CDR3 region: CASSLDRANEQYF. DNA for the CDR3: TGTGCCAGCAGCTTAGACAGGGCGAACGAGCAGTACTTC. The full variable domain, its missing parts supplied by reference TRBV7-8 and TRBJ2-7, is GAGVSQSPRYKVAKRGQDVALRCDPISGHVSLFWYQQALGQGPEFLTYFQNEAQLDKSGLPSDRFFAERPEGSVSTLKIQRTQQEDSAVYLCASSLDRANEQYFGPGTRLTVT.

This sequence joins TRBV7-9 and TRBJ2-1, with 9 bases fitting TRBD2. Trimming at V came to 5 bases and at J to 4 bases, leaving 12 bases not matched to a gene. Germline V gene lookup returns CDR1 SEHNR and CDR2 FQNEAQ (reference sequence). This CDR3 is built from 17 residues. The CDR3 region has the DNA TGTGCCAGCAGCCACAAACCCGGGACTAGCAGATACAATGAGCAGTTCTTC. This codes for CASSHKPGTSRYNEQFF.

The gene calls are TRBV23-1 and TRBJ2-1, with 7 bases fitting TRBD2. TRBV23-1 is known as an ORF, though its function is uncertain. The CDR3 runs 18 residues. V lost 0 bases and J lost 6; bases outside the gene matches: 14. This chain's CDR3 is CASSQSRPLAAPVNEQFF. CDR3 DNA sequence: TGCGCCAGCAGTCAATCGAGGCCGCTAGCGGCCCCCGTCAATGAGCAGTTCTTC.

The chain recombines TRBV28 with TRBJ2-3; the D is unclear. The CDR3 extends over 12 amino acids. V lost 2 bases and J lost 9, with 9 bases in between. The germline gives CDR1 MDHEN, CDR2 SYDVKM. The CDR3 loop reads CASSLRPGTQYF. Here the CDR3 DNA reads TGTGCCAGCAGTTTACGGCCGGGCACGCAGTATTTT.

V is TRBV19 and J is TRBJ1-5; 9 nucleotides line up with TRBD1. CDR1 and CDR2 from the germline V gene are LNHDA and SQIVND (reference sequence). The CDR3 has 16 residues. V shed 0 bases and J 6 bases; nucleotides not matched to a gene: 6. This chain's CDR3 is CASSIDPGTGSQPQHF. The CDR3 nucleotides are TGTGCCAGTAGTATAGATCCCGGGACAGGGAGTCAGCCCCAGCATTTT. The whole variable domain, remainder taken from reference TRBV19 and TRBJ1-5, is DGGITQSPKYLFRKEGQNVTLSCEQNLNHDAMYWYRQDPGQGLRLIYYSQIVNDFQKGDIAEGYSVSREKKESFPLTVTSAQKNPTAFYLCASSIDPGTGSQPQHFGDGTRLSIL.

The gene calls are TRBV5-1 and TRBJ1-1, with D unclear. Trimming removed 2 bases at V and 1 base at J, with 12 bases between. Germline lookup yields CDR1 SGHRS and CDR2 YFSETQ. The CDR3 is 15 amino acids. The CDR3 DNA is TGCGCCAGCAGCTTTTCAGGCTCGCAGAACACTGAAGCTTTCTTT. Protein: CASSFSGSQNTEAFF.

The chain recombines TRBV18 with TRBJ2-7, with D perhaps TRBD1 (6 bases). The V end lost 3 bases, the J end lost 3 bases, and 9 bases lay between the germline ends. Germline V lookup: CDR1 KGHSH, CDR2 LQKENI. The length of the CDR3 is 13 residues. This CDR3 is CASSPTGNYEQYV. The CDR3 region has the DNA TGTGCCAGCTCACCGACAGGTAACTACGAGCAGTACGTC.

The CDR3 reads CASSTRNTGELFF. CDR3 sequence (DNA): TGTGCCAGCAGTACTAGGAACACCGGGGAGCTGTTTTTT. This chain links TRBV9 with TRBJ2-2; D is possibly TRBD2 (5 bases). The CDR3 contains 13 residues. V gave up 5 bases and J gave up 1 base, with 6 bases separating them. Germline CDR1 is SGDLS and CDR2 is YYNGEE.

CDR3 loop: CASSVYRGVATNEKLFF. CDR3 nucleotide sequence: TGTGCCAGCAGCGTATACAGGGGAGTGGCAACTAATGAAAAACTGTTTTTT. The chain carries TRBV5-4 and TRBJ1-4; 7 nucleotides align to TRBD1. Germline CDR1 is SGHNT and CDR2 is YYREEE (reference sequence). This CDR3 is built from 17 residues. Unmatched junction bases numbered 9, after V lost 4 bases and J lost 0 bases.

V usage is TRBV5-1 and J usage is TRBJ2-1; perhaps TRBD2 as D (5 bases). This CDR3 spans 15 amino acids. CDR1 SGHRS and CDR2 YFSETQ come from the germline V gene. V was pared by 0 bases and J by 6 bases, with 13 bases between. The CDR3 sequence: CASSLGETLSNEQFF. The CDR3 DNA sequence: TGCGCCAGCAGCTTGGGGGAGACACTCTCCAATGAGCAGTTCTTC.

The chain joins TRBV5-4 to TRBJ1-1; D might be TRBD1 (6 bases). Trimming removed 0 bases from V and 0 bases from J, with 18 bases in between. The CDR3 sequence is 18 residues long. CDR1 and CDR2 from the germline V gene are SGHNT and YYREEE (reference sequence). The CDR3 sequence: CASSLEAIHRDMNTEAFF. In DNA form, the CDR3 reads TGTGCCAGCAGCTTGGAGGCTATCCACAGGGATATGAACACTGAAGCTTTCTTT.

This chain joins TRBV28 and TRBJ2-2, with TRBD1 matching 10 bases. The CDR3 is 16 amino acids. Germline lookup yields CDR1 MDHEN and CDR2 SYDVKM. J was trimmed by 1 base and V by 8 bases; bases with no gene match: 7. CDR3 coding DNA: TGTGCCAGCCGGAGGAGGGACAGGGGGAACACCGGGGAGCTGTTTTTT. Protein product: CASRRRDRGNTGELFF.

The chain recombines TRBV5-8 with TRBJ2-2; weak D call: TRBD2 (5 bases). V lost 1 base and J 4 bases, leaving 11 bases between the germline ends. The CDR3 has 15 amino acids. CDR1 and CDR2 (germline): SGHTS, YDEGEE. Written as DNA, the CDR3 is TGTGCCAGCAGCTTGTACCAGCGGCGCACCGGGGAGCTGTTTTTT. Translating it yields CASSLYQRRTGELFF. The full variable domain, completed using reference TRBV5-8 and TRBJ2-2, is EAGVTQSPTHLIKTRGQQATLRCSPISGHTSVYWYQQALGLGLQFLLWYDEGEERNRGNFPPRFSGRQFPNYSSELNVNALELEDSALYLCASSLYQRRTGELFFGEGSRLTVL.

The chain recombines TRBV6-5 with TRBJ2-7; D may match TRBD1 or TRBD2 (6 bases each). The CDR3 is made up of 13 amino acids. Germline V gene data show CDR1 as MNHEY and CDR2 as SVGAGI. V dropped 7 bases and J dropped 0 bases, with 10 bases sitting between them. CDR3 nucleotide sequence: TGTGCCAGCAAAGGGGGGTGCTCCTACGAGCAGTACGTC. The encoded protein is CASKGGCSYEQYV.